Each of the 30 T cell receptor beta chains below was sequenced from the same sample in a study of blood T cell repertoires in COVID-19. Generated by immunoSEQ multiplex PCR, the TCRdb table keeps only in-frame clones and is missing some. The sample carries 250,000 or so clones, 70% to 90% recorded once. Sample: peripheral blood. All receptors come from a man older than 75 with acute or convalescent COVID-19.

This chain connects TRBV7-8 to TRBJ1-5; no reliable D call. V gave up 3 bases and J gave up 0 bases, with 12 bases separating them. Germline-derived CDR1 and CDR2 are SGHVS and FQNEAQ. The CDR3 length is 16 residues. CDR3 protein: CASSFLVRYSNQPQHF. In nucleotides, the CDR3 is TGTGCCAGCAGCTTCTTAGTGCGGTATAGCAATCAGCCCCAGCATTTT.

This sequence joins TRBV10-2 and TRBJ2-1, with 11 bases lining up with TRBD2. Looked up from germline, CDR1 is WSHSY and CDR2 is SAAADI. V lost 6 bases to trimming and J lost 3 bases; unmatched junction nucleotides: 7. The CDR3 has 16 residues. CDR3 bases: TGCGCCAGCAGGGCTAGCGGGGGGACTATCTACAATGAGCAGTTCTTC. Amino acids: CASRASGGTIYNEQFF.

Here the CDR3 DNA reads TGTGCCAGCAGCTCGAGGGACAGGGGAACCGGGGAGCTGTTTTTT. The encoded protein is CASSSRDRGTGELFF. This chain connects TRBV5-4 to TRBJ2-2, with 10 bases lining up with TRBD1. Germline trimming cut 3 bases from V and 5 bases from J; bases unmatched to any gene: 4. In germline, CDR1 is SGHNT, CDR2 YYREEE (reference sequence). The CDR3 contains 15 residues.

The chain uses TRBV7-2 and TRBJ2-7; TRBD1 might be the D (6 bases). The CDR3 consists of 14 residues. The V gene's germline CDR1 is SGHTA and CDR2 FQGNSA. Trimming stripped 3 bases from V and 0 bases from J, with 9 bases between. The CDR3 DNA reads as TGTGCCAGCAGCTTGGGGGCGAGCTCCTACGAGCAGTACTTC. It is translated as CASSLGASSYEQYF.

The CDR3 nucleotides read TGTGCCAGCAGGTGGCGGGCGAATAGCAATCAGCCCCAGCATTTT. Translation gives CASRWRANSNQPQHF. The chain links TRBV28 to TRBJ1-5; no definite D call. V lost 6 bases and J 0 bases, leaving 12 bases between the germline ends. The CDR3 runs 15 residues. Germline-derived CDR1 and CDR2 are MDHEN and SYDVKM.

The V call is TRBV29-1, the J call TRBJ2-7; 12 positions match TRBD2. There are 14 residues in the CDR3. Trimming at V came to 5 bases and at J to 4 bases, leaving 6 bases not matched to a gene. Germline lookup yields CDR1 SQVTM and CDR2 ANQGSEA. CDR3 amino acids: CSVSLAGGPYEQYF. CDR3 coding DNA: TGCAGCGTTTCCCTAGCGGGAGGGCCGTACGAGCAGTACTTC.

The CDR3 coding sequence is TGTGCCAGCAGCCTGGTGGGGCCTAAAGAGACCCAGTACTTC. This codes for CASSLVGPKETQYF. The gene calls are TRBV5-4 and TRBJ2-5; tentatively, D is TRBD1 (5 bases). Germline CDR1 reads SGHNT; CDR2 reads YYREEE (reference sequence). V gave up 4 bases and J gave up 3 bases, with 13 bases separating them. The CDR3 is 14 residues long.

V usage is TRBV9 and J usage is TRBJ2-7; the match to TRBD2 covers 9 bases. Trimming took 2 bases from V and 5 from J; bases not matched to a gene: 5. Germline CDR1 SGDLS, CDR2 YYNGEE. The CDR3 sequence is 14 residues long. The CDR3 reads CASSVSGSSHEQYF. The CDR3 DNA reads TGTGCCAGCAGCGTTAGCGGGAGTAGCCACGAGCAGTACTTC.

The chain carries TRBV6-2 or TRBV6-3 and TRBJ2-1, with TRBD1 matching over 7 bases. With 5 bases clipped from V and 6 bases from J, the junction kept 4 bases outside the gene matches. Germline values: CDR1 MNHEY, CDR2 SVGEGT. The CDR3 spans 13 residues. This CDR3 is CASSPSGGNEQFF. The CDR3 nucleotides are TGTGCCAGCAGTCCCTCAGGGGGCAATGAGCAGTTCTTC.

The chain uses TRBV29-1 and TRBJ1-2; D not certain. From germline, CDR1 is SQVTM and CDR2 ANQGSEA. V was clipped by 4 bases and J by 0 bases, with 12 bases between them. The CDR3 loop spans 14 amino acids. The CDR3 coding sequence is TGCAGCGTTGCTGGGCAGAACACTAACTATGGCTACACCTTC. Translated: CSVAGQNTNYGYTF.

V is TRBV7-6 and J is TRBJ1-1, with 10 bases identical to TRBD1. The CDR3 totals 14 residues. The germline V gene encodes CDR1 SGHVS and CDR2 FNYEAQ. V shed 8 bases and J 4 bases; nucleotides not matched to a gene: 7. For the CDR3, the DNA is TGTGCCAGCGCTAGGACAGGGGGGATCACTGAAGCTTTCTTT. Translating it yields CASARTGGITEAFF.

The sample holds one count of this clone. The chain couples TRBV9 to TRBJ1-6, with TRBD1 matching over 7 bases. This CDR3 region has 15 residues. CDR1 and CDR2 from the germline V gene are SGDLS and YYNGEE. The ends lost 4 bases at V and 7 bases at J; junction bases unmatched: 8. CDR3 DNA: TGTGCCAGCAGCCCCCGGACAGGTGTCAATTCACCCCTCCACTTT. Translation gives CASSPRTGVNSPLHF.

The chain combines TRBV19 with TRBJ1-1, with D hard to call. The V gene lost 5 bases and the J gene lost 0 bases, with 7 bases spanning the gap. The germline CDR1 and CDR2 sequences are LNHDA and SQIVND (reference sequence). The length of the CDR3 is 13 residues. CDR3 sequence: CASSVRVNTEAFF. The CDR3 bases are TGTGCCAGTAGTGTCCGGGTGAACACTGAAGCTTTCTTT. Using reference TRBV19 and TRBJ1-1 for the parts outside the CDR3, the full variable domain is DGGITQSPKYLFRKEGQNVTLSCEQNLNHDAMYWYRQDPGQGLRLIYYSQIVNDFQKGDIAEGYSVSREKKESFPLTVTSAQKNPTAFYLCASSVRVNTEAFFGQGTRLTVV.

This sequence joins TRBV7-9 and TRBJ1-2, with TRBD1 as a possible D gene (5 bases). Germline values: CDR1 SEHNR, CDR2 FQNEAQ (reference sequence). Trimming cost V 3 bases and J 4 bases, with 12 bases left between them. This CDR3 has 14 residues. The CDR3 nucleotides read TGTGCCAGCAGCTTCCGGTCGGGGGGCTATGGCTACACCTTC. Protein: CASSFRSGGYGYTF.

The V and J genes are TRBV29-1 and TRBJ1-1; D unresolved. The CDR3 sequence is 14 residues long. V dropped 6 bases and J dropped 0 bases, with 14 bases sitting between them. Per the germline V gene, CDR1 is SQVTM and CDR2 is ANQGSEA. CDR3 loop: CSVRQWNMNTEAFF. The CDR3 nucleotides read TGCAGCGTGAGGCAGTGGAATATGAACACTGAAGCTTTCTTT.

This sequence joins TRBV9 and TRBJ1-1; 12 nucleotides line up with TRBD1. This CDR3 has 16 residues. Germline CDR1 and CDR2: SGDLS and YYNGEE. With V trimmed by 3 bases and J by 7 bases, 10 bases remained unmatched. The CDR3 DNA follows: TGTGCCAGCAGCGCCGGGACAGGGGGCCAATATGATGAAGCTTTCTTT. As protein: CASSAGTGGQYDEAFF.

This clone is a singleton in its sample. CDR3 residues: CASSSREETSFAGELFF. For the CDR3, the DNA is TGTGCCAGCAGCTCTAGGGAAGAGACTAGTTTCGCCGGGGAGCTGTTTTTT. This chain connects TRBV5-4 to TRBJ2-2; possibly TRBD2 for D (6 bases). CDR1 is SGHNT, CDR2 YYREEE, per germline (reference sequence). V dropped 3 bases and J dropped 6 bases, with 21 bases sitting between them. The CDR3 is 17 residues long.

The CDR3 DNA follows: TGCGCCAGCAGCCAGGACAGGGGGATCGGGGATACGCAGTATTTT. Protein sequence: CASSQDRGIGDTQYF. The chain recombines TRBV5-1 with TRBJ2-3; TRBD1 matches at 10 bases. The CDR3 is made up of 15 amino acids. From germline, CDR1 is SGHRS and CDR2 YFSETQ. V lost 4 bases to trimming and J lost 6 bases; unmatched junction nucleotides: 8.

The chain joins TRBV11-2 to TRBJ2-1; a weak D match, TRBD1 (6 bases). The germline gives CDR1 SGHAT, CDR2 FQNNGV. The CDR3 runs to 12 residues. V lost 0 bases and J lost 10, with 7 bases in between. In DNA, the CDR3 is TGTGCCAGCAGCTTAGAGGGGACAGAGCAGTTCTTC. It is translated as CASSLEGTEQFF.

The chain recombines TRBV5-5 with TRBJ1-5, with D possibly matching TRBD1 (5 bases). Germline V gene data show CDR1 as SGHKS and CDR2 as YYEKEE (reference sequence). The CDR3 has 12 residues. Trimming removed 1 base from V and 6 bases from J, with 5 bases in between. CDR3 sequence reads: CASSLQGQPQHF. Written as DNA, the CDR3 is TGTGCCAGCAGCTTGCAGGGTCAGCCCCAGCATTTT. The whole variable domain, filled in from reference TRBV5-5 and TRBJ1-5, reads DAGVTQSPTHLIKTRGQQVTLRCSPISGHKSVSWYQQVLGQGPQFIFQYYEKEERGRGNFPDRFSARQFPNYSSELNVNALLLGDSALYLCASSLQGQPQHFGDGTRLSIL.

The V and J genes are TRBV24-1 and TRBJ1-3; 9 bases fit TRBD1. The length of the CDR3 is 16 residues. CDR1 and CDR2 (germline): KGHDR, SFDVKD. The V and J ends lost 8 bases and 4 bases, in that order; junction bases with no gene match: 11. CDR3: CATILRDRAGGNTIYF. CDR3 DNA: TGTGCCACCATTCTCCGGGACAGGGCTGGGGGAAACACCATATATTTT.

This chain connects TRBV13 to TRBJ2-5; a weak D match, TRBD1 (5 bases). The germline V gene has CDR1 PRHDT and CDR2 FYEKMQ (reference sequence). CDR3 length: 15 residues. The V end lost 4 bases, the J end lost 2 bases, and 14 bases lay between the germline ends. The CDR3 DNA reads TGTGCCAGCAGCTCGCCCAGGGATTGGCAAGAGACCCAGTACTTC. It codes for CASSSPRDWQETQYF.

CDR3 sequence: CASSVDGTAGELFF. CDR3 DNA: TGTGCCAGCAGCGTAGATGGGACAGCCGGGGAGCTGTTTTTT. The chain combines TRBV9 with TRBJ2-2, with 7 bases that match TRBD1. The V gene end was trimmed by 0 bases and the J gene end by 6 bases; junction bases not matched to a gene: 2. The CDR3 loop spans 14 amino acids. The germline V gene has CDR1 SGDLS and CDR2 YYNGEE.

V and J are TRBV7-3 and TRBJ2-2, with a possible D match to TRBD2 (5 bases). The CDR3 runs to 15 residues. Trimming took 0 bases from V and 6 from J, leaving 11 bases between them. Germline V gene sequence: CDR1 SGHTA, CDR2 FQGTGA. CDR3 protein: CASSLTGGPPGELFF. The CDR3 DNA reads as TGTGCCAGCAGCTTAACCGGAGGCCCCCCCGGGGAGCTGTTTTTT.

This chain joins TRBV10-2 and TRBJ2-7, with 12 nucleotides matching TRBD2. Unmatched junction bases numbered 5, after V lost 4 bases and J lost 4 bases. CDR3 length equals 15 residues. Germline V gives CDR1 WSHSY, CDR2 SAAADI. CDR3 in amino acids: CASSAPTSGRYEQYF. The DNA for the CDR3 is TGCGCCAGCAGTGCTCCTACTAGCGGGAGGTACGAGCAGTACTTC.

Only one count was recorded for this clone. This chain joins TRBV4-1 and TRBJ2-7, with TRBD2 identical over 8 bases. Germline V gene sequence: CDR1 MGHRA, CDR2 YSYEKL. The CDR3 contains 15 residues. V lost 4 bases and J lost 3; bases outside the gene matches: 8. The CDR3 spells CASSPIAGRYYEQYF. CDR3 bases: TGCGCCAGCAGCCCAATAGCGGGGAGGTACTACGAGCAGTACTTC.

The chain couples TRBV27 to TRBJ2-3, with TRBD2 as a possible D gene (6 bases). The germline CDR1 and CDR2 sequences are MNHEY and SMNVEV (reference sequence). The CDR3 is 15 residues long. Trimming stripped 2 bases from V and 0 bases from J, with 9 bases between. The CDR3 DNA reads TGTGCCAGCAGTTTAACTAGCATTAGCACAGATACGCAGTATTTT. It encodes CASSLTSISTDTQYF.

The chain couples TRBV3-1 (or the pseudogene TRBV3-2) to TRBJ2-1, with TRBD2 matching 9 bases. This CDR3 has 18 amino acids. Unmatched junction bases numbered 14, after V lost 1 base and J lost 7 bases. CDR1 is LGHDT, CDR2 YNNKEL, per germline (reference sequence). The CDR3 DNA reads TGTGCCAGCAGCCAAGTCGGGTCTAGCGGGACCCGGAGGAATGAGCAGTTCTTC. Encoded protein: CASSQVGSSGTRRNEQFF.

In its sample, this clone was seen once. V usage is TRBV7-9 and J usage is TRBJ2-7; 10 positions match TRBD2. With V trimmed by 6 bases and J by 6 bases, 2 bases remained unmatched. Germline CDR1 and CDR2: SEHNR and FQNEAQ (reference sequence). The CDR3 extends over 12 amino acids. The CDR3 spells CASSLAGAEQYF. The CDR3, as DNA: TGTGCCAGCAGTCTAGCGGGAGCCGAGCAGTACTTC.

The V gene is TRBV7-3, the J gene TRBJ2-3; 7 nucleotides line up with TRBD2. The CDR3 is 14 amino acids. Germline V CDR1 and CDR2: SGHTA, FQGTGA. CDR3 nucleotide sequence: TGTGCTCAAAGTGGGCTAGCGGACACAGATACGCAGTATTTT. Its translation is CAQSGLADTDTQYF.